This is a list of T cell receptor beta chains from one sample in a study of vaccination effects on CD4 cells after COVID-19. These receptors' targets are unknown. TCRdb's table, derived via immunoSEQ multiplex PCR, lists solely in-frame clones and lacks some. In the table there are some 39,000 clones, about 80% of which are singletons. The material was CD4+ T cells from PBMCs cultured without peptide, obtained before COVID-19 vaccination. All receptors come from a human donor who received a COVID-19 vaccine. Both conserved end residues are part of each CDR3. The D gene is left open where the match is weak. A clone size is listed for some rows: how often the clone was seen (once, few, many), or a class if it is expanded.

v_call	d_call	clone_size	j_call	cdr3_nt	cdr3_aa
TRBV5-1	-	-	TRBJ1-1	TGCGCCAGCAGCTTAACAGTGAACACTGAAGCTTTCTTT	CASSLTVNTEAFF
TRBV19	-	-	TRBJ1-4	TGTGCCACATCGGCCCCCGGGGGGGTGGCGGAAAAACTGTTTTTT	CATSAPGGVAEKLFF
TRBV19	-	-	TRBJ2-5	TGTGCCAGTAGTACACTCACAGGGAAGGGGGAGACCCAGTACTTC	CASSTLTGKGETQYF
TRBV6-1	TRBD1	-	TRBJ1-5	TGTGCCAGCAGTGAAGGGCACGACAGGGAAAGCAATCAGCCCCAGCATTTT	CASSEGHDRESNQPQHF
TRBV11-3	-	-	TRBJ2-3	TGTGCCAGCAGCCTCTCAGGGCAGCCAGATACGCAGTATTTT	CASSLSGQPDTQYF
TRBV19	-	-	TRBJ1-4	TGTGCCAGTAGTACCGCAGACTATAATGAAAAACTGTTTTTT	CASSTADYNEKLFF
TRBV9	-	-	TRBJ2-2	TGTGCCAGCAGCTCTTCGACGGTCACCGGGGAGCTGTTTTTT	CASSSSTVTGELFF
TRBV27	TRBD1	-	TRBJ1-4	TGTGCCAGCAGAACAGACAGGGTTTCCGAAAAACTGTTTTTT	CASRTDRVSEKLFF
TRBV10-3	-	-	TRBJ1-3	TGTGCCATCAGTGAGAAGGGGGGGCCTGGAAACACCATATATTTT	CAISEKGGPGNTIYF
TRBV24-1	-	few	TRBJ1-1	TGTGCCACCAGTGACCCCTTAGGTGCGGCTTTCTTT	CATSDPLGAAFF
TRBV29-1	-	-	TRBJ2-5	TGCAGCGTTGTGCCCTCGGGACACCCTCAAGAGACCCAGTACTTC	CSVVPSGHPQETQYF
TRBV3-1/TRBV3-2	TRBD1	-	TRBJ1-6	TGTGCCAGCAGCCCTCAGGGACAGTTAAATTCACCCCTCCACTTT	CASSPQGQLNSPLHF
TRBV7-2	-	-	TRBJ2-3	TGTGCCAGCAGCTTCCGGACGGCTAGCACAGATACGCAGTATTTT	CASSFRTASTDTQYF
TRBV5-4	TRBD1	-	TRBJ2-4	TGTGCCAGCGGAGAAGGGACAGATAATAAAAACATTCAGTACTTC	CASGEGTDNKNIQYF
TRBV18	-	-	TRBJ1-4	TGTGCCAGCTCACCTTACAGGTCCGGTAATGAAAAACTGTTTTTT	CASSPYRSGNEKLFF
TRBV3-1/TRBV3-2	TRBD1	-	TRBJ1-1	TGTGCCAGCAGCTATTTAGGACAGGGGAGTGGTGAAGCTTTCTTT	CASSYLGQGSGEAFF
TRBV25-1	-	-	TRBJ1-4	TGTGCCAGCACACAAATGGGGGAAAAACTGTTTTTT	CASTQMGEKLFF
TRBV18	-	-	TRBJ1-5	TGTGCCAGCTCACGCGACAGAAATCAGCCCCAGCATTTT	CASSRDRNQPQHF
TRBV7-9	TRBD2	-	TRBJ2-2	TGTGCCAGCAGCTCACTAGCGGGTGCGAACACCGGGGAGCTGTTTTTT	CASSSLAGANTGELFF
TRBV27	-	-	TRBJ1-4	TGTGCCAGCAGTTTCATACGGAGTCAGGCTAATGAAAAACTGTTTTTT	CASSFIRSQANEKLFF
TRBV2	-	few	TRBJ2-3	TGTGCCAGCAGTGAAATGAGCTCACAGACAGATACGCAGTATTTT	CASSEMSSQTDTQYF
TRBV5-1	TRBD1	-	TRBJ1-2	TGCGCCAGCAGCTCGACAGGGGACGGCTATGGCTACACCTTC	CASSSTGDGYGYTF
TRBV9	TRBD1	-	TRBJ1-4	TGTGCCAGCAGCGTAGGACAGGGGAATGAAAAACTGTTTTTT	CASSVGQGNEKLFF
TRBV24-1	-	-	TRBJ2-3	TGTGCCACGGGCGAGGGGGATACGCAGTATTTT	CATGEGDTQYF
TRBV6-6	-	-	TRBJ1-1	TGTGCCAGCAGTAACAGACAGGAGGACACTGAAGCTTTCTTT	CASSNRQEDTEAFF
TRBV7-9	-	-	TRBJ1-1	TGTGCCAGCAGCTTAGCAGCGAACACTGAAGCTTTCTTT	CASSLAANTEAFF
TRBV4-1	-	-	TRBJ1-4	TGCGCCAGCAGCCAAGATCAGGGGTCGGAAAAACTGTTTTTT	CASSQDQGSEKLFF
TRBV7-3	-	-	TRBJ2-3	TGTGCCAGCAGCCCTCAGGGTAGCCCACGGGATACGCAGTATTTT	CASSPQGSPRDTQYF
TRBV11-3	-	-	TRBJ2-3	TGTGCCAGCAGCCCCCGCGCGGGCGGGGGCACAGATACGCAGTATTTT	CASSPRAGGGTDTQYF
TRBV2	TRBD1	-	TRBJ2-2	TGTGCCAGCAGAACGGGACAGGGGACCGGGGAGCTGTTTTTT	CASRTGQGTGELFF
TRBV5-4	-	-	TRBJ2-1	TGTGCCAGCAGCCCGGACAAGAGCTCCTACAATGAGCAGTTCTTC	CASSPDKSSYNEQFF
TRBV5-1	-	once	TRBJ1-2	TGCGCCAGCAGCTCGGACGGGAGCAACTATGGCTACACCTTC	CASSSDGSNYGYTF
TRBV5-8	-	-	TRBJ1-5	TGTGCCAGCAGCTTGCGGACAAGCAATCAGCCCCAGCATTTT	CASSLRTSNQPQHF
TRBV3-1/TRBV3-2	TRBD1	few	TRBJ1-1	TGTGCCAGCAGCCTTATGGACAGGGGAGCTTTCTTT	CASSLMDRGAFF
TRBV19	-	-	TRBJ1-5	TGTGCCAGTGACCAAGATCGGGTTCGAAATCAGCCCCAGCATTTT	CASDQDRVRNQPQHF
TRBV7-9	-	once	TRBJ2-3	TGTGCCAGCAGCTACCTAGCCTCAGATACGCAGTATTTT	CASSYLASDTQYF
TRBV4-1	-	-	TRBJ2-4	TGCGCCAGCAGCCAAGGACAGTCAAACATTCAGTACTTC	CASSQGQSNIQYF
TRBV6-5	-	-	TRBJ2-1	TGTGCCAGCAGTTACTCTCTGGGTGAGCAGTTCTTC	CASSYSLGEQFF
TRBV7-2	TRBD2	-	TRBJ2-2	TGTGCCAGCAGCTTACAAGCGGGGGATACCGGGGAGCTGTTTTTT	CASSLQAGDTGELFF
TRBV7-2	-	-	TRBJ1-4	TGTGCCAGCAGCTTAGTCTTCCGTGAAAAACTGTTTTTT	CASSLVFREKLFF
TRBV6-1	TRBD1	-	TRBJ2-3	TGTGCCAGCAGTTCGCAGGGGGCGCTCACAGATACGCAGTATTTT	CASSSQGALTDTQYF